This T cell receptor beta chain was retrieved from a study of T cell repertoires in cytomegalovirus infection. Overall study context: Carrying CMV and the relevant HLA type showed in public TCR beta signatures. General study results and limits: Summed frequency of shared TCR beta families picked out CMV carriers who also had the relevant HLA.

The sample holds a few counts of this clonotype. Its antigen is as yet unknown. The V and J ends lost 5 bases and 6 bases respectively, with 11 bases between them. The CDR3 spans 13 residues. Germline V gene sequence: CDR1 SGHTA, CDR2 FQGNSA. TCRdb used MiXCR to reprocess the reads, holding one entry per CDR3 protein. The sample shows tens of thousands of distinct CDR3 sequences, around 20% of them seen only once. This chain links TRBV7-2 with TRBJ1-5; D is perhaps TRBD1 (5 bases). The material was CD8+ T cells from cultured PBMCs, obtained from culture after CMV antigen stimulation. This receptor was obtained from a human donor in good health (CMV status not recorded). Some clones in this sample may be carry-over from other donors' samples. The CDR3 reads CASSPPGRQPQHF. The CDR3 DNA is TGTGCCAGCAGCCCTCCGGGGCGTCAGCCCCAGCATTTT.